One TCR beta chain is described in this entry. The sample comes from a study of blood T cell repertoires in COVID-19. Study overall: Spain, Italy and the United States supplied samples that represented acute and convalescent COVID-19. T cells, B-cell-depleted T cells, or PBMCs supplied cDNA or gDNA.

The CDR3 sequence is 16 residues long. Germline V gene sequence: CDR1 LGHDT, CDR2 YNNKEL (reference sequence). V was trimmed by 0 bases and J by 7 bases, leaving 19 bases between them. Followed longitudinally, the Seattle patients had been enrolled during active infection. Authors' data handling: Reference gene primer amplification yielded estimated nucleated cell counts. Generated by immunoSEQ multiplex PCR, the TCRdb table keeps only in-frame clones and is missing some. V, J and clone size reflect that table, while D and trimming were determined from the DNA. The repertoire includes roughly 160,000 clones, about 86% of them detected once, and about 9.3% sits in the top ten.

The sample was peripheral blood. The rearrangement links TRBV3-1 (or the pseudogene TRBV3-2) to TRBJ2-7, with D possibly TRBD2 on 5 matching bases. The clonotype originates from a woman aged 70-85 years with COVID-19, enrolled during active disease. CDR3 sequence reads: CASSQDLRVPSREQYF. In DNA, the CDR3 is TGTGCCAGCAGCCAAGATTTGAGGGTTCCCAGTCGGGAGCAGTACTTC.